This is a list of T cell receptor beta chains from one sample in a study of blood T cells in healthy people across ages. TCRdb reprocessed the 5' RACE reads via MiXCR and lists one record per CDR3 protein. The sample gives about 1.6 million distinct CDR3 sequences, 30% to 40% of which show up once; approximately 11% is in the top ten. The specimen sequenced was blood. The receptors stem from a woman aged 30 to 39 in good health. Each CDR3 is given with its conserved first and last residue. The D gene is left open where the match is weak. Only some rows state a clone size, as once, few, many or a class for expanded clones.

>14|TRBJ2-7|NA|TRBV14|NA
CASSQEDRFYEQYF
TGTGCCAGCAGCCAAGAGGACAGATTCTACGAGCAGTACTTC
>16|TRBJ2-1|TRBD2|TRBV15|few
CATSRGTSGDYNEQFF
TGTGCCACCAGCAGAGGGACTAGCGGGGACTACAATGAGCAGTTCTTC
>16|TRBJ2-6|NA|TRBV6-2/TRBV6-3|NA
CASSDDGLSGASVLTF
TGTGCCAGCAGTGATGATGGGTTATCTGGGGCCAGCGTCCTGACTTTC
>12|TRBJ1-1|NA|TRBV29-1|many
CSVEDEGDEAFF
TGCAGCGTTGAAGACGAGGGAGATGAAGCTTTCTTT
>17|TRBJ1-5|TRBD1|TRBV7-9|NA
CASSLGYWGQSNQPQHF
TGTGCTAGCAGCTTGGGGTACTGGGGACAGTCTAATCAGCCCCAGCATTTT
>16|TRBJ2-1|TRBD1|TRBV3-1|NA
CASSPTGGVGKNEQFF
TGTGCCAGCAGTCCCACAGGGGGAGTAGGGAAAAATGAGCAGTTCTTC
>17|TRBJ2-6|NA|TRBV15|NA
CATSRVARSSGANVLTF
TGTGCCACCAGCAGAGTTGCGCGAAGCTCTGGGGCCAACGTCCTGACTTTC
>14|TRBJ1-4|TRBD1|TRBV27|NA
CASSSDRINEKLFF
TGTGCCAGCAGTTCGGACAGGATTAATGAAAAACTGTTTTTT
>14|TRBJ2-7|NA|TRBV7-8|NA
CVVDRPEGNYEQYF
TGTGTCGTAGACAGGCCCGAGGGCAATTACGAGCAGTACTTC
>15|TRBJ2-1|TRBD2|TRBV6-1|NA
CASSLAGGINNEQFF
TGTGCCAGCAGCCTAGCGGGGGGAATAAACAATGAGCAGTTCTTC
>15|TRBJ1-6|TRBD1|TRBV20-1|few
CSAWGQGAPNSPLHF
TGCAGTGCCTGGGGACAGGGGGCGCCTAATTCACCCCTCCACTTT
>15|TRBJ2-1|TRBD1|TRBV27|NA
CATKIQGETVDEQFF
TGTGCCACGAAGATACAGGGGGAGACGGTCGATGAGCAGTTCTTC
>14|TRBJ2-1|NA|TRBV4-1|many
CASSLHYSNPGQFF
TGCGCCAGCAGCCTTCATTACTCGAATCCTGGGCAGTTCTTC
>15|TRBJ1-5|NA|TRBV27|NA
CASSGRGGSNQPQHF
TGTGCCAGCAGTGGACGAGGGGGGTCCAATCAGCCCCAGCATTTT
>14|TRBJ2-1|TRBD1|TRBV20-1|NA
CSARDGTGGGEQFF
TGCAGTGCTAGAGATGGGACAGGGGGTGGGGAGCAGTTCTTC
>19|TRBJ1-6|NA|TRBV20-1|NA
CSARSSGELLNSHNSPLHF
TGCAGTGCTAGGTCTTCTGGGGAGCTCCTGAACTCCCATAATTCACCCCTCCACTTT
>14|TRBJ2-7|NA|TRBV6-6|NA
CASQTLEGPYEQYF
TGTGCCAGCCAAACCTTGGAAGGTCCCTACGAGCAGTACTTC
>15|TRBJ1-5|NA|TRBV7-3|NA
CASSHPGIANQPQHF
TGTGCCAGCAGCCACCCCGGCATCGCCAATCAGCCCCAGCATTTT